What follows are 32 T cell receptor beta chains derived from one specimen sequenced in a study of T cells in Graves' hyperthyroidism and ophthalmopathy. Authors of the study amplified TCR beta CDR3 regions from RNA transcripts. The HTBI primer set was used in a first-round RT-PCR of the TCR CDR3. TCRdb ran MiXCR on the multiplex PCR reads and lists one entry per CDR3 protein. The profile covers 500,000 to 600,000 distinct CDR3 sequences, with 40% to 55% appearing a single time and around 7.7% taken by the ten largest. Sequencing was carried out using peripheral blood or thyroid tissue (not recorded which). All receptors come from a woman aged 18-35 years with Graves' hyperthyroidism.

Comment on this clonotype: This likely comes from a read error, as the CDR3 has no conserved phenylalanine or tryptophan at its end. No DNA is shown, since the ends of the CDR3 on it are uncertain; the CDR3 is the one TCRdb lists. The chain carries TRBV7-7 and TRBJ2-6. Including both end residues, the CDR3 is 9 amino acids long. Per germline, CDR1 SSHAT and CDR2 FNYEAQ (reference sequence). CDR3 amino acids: CASSVTGTS.

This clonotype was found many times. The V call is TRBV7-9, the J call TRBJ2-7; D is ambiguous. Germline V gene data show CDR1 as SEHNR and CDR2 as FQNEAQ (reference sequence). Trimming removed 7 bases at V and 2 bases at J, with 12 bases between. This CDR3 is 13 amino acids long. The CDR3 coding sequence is TGTGCCAGCACAACCCCAGGTACCTACGAGCAGTACTTC. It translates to CASTTPGTYEQYF.

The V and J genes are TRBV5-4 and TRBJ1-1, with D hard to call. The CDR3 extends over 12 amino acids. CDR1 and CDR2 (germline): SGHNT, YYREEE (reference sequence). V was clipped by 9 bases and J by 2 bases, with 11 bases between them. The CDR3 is CAIATVNTEAFF. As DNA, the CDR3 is TGTGCCATCGCGACTGTAAACACTGAAGCTTTCTTT.

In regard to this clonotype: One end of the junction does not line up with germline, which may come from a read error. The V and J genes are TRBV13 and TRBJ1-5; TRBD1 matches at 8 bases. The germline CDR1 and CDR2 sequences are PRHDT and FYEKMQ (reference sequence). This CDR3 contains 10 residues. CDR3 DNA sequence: TGTGCCAGCAGATACGACAGGGGAACCTTT. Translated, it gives CASRYDRGTF.

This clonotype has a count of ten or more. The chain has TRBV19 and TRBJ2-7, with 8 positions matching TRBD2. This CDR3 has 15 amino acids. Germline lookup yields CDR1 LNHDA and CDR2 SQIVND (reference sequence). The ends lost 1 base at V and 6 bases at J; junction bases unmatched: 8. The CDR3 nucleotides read TGTGCCAGTAGTATAGTAACTAGCGGACGAGGCGAGCAGTACTTC. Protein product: CASSIVTSGRGEQYF.

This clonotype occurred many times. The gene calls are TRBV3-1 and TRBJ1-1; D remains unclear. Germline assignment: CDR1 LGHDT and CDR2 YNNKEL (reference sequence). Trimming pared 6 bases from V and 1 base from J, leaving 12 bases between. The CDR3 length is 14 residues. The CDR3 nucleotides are TGTGCCAGCAGTCCCAGTGCGAGGAACACTGAAGCTTTCTTT. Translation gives CASSPSARNTEAFF.

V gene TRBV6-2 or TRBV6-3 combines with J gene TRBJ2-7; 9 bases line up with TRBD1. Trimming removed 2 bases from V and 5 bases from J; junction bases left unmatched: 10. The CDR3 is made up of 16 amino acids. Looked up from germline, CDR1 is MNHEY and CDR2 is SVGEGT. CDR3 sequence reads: CASSYRPGTGIDEQYF. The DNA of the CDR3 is TGTGCCAGCAGTTACCGGCCCGGGACAGGGATCGACGAGCAGTACTTC.

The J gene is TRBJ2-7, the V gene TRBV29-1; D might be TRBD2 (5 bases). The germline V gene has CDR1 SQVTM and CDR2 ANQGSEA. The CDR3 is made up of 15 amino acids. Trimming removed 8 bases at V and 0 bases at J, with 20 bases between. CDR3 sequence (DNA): TGCAGCCCGAATGCGGACGGAGACTACTCCTACGAGCAGTACTTC. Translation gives CSPNADGDYSYEQYF.

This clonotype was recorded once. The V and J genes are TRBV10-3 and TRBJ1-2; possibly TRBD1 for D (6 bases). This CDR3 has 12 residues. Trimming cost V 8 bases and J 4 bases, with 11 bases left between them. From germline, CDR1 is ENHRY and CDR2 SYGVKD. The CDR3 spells CAIQIGGYGYTF. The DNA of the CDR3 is TGTGCCATCCAGATAGGGGGCTATGGCTACACCTTC.

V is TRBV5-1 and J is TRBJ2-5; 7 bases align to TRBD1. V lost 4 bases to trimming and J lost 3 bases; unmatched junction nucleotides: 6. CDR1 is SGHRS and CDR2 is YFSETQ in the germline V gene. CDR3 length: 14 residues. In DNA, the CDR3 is TGCGCCAGCAGCGTTTCGACAGGGAAAGAGACCCAGTACTTC. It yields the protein CASSVSTGKETQYF.

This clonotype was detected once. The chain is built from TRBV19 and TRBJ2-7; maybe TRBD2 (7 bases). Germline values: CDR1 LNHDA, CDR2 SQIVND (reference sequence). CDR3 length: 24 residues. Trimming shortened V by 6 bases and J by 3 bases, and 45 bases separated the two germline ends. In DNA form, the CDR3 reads TGTGCCAGTAGGTCCCATCAGGGGAGGGCTCCTCGGACCAACTATGGCAGCCCACTCTACGAGCAGTACTTC. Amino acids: CASRSHQGRAPRTNYGSPLYEQYF.

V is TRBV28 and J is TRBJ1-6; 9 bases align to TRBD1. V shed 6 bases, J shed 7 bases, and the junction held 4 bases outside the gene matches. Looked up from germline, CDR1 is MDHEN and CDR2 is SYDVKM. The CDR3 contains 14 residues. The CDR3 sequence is CASRVTGGNSPLHF. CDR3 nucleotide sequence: TGTGCCAGCAGAGTGACAGGGGGGAATTCACCCCTCCACTTT. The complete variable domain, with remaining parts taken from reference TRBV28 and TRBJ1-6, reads DVKVTQSSRYLVKRTGEKVFLECVQDMDHENMFWYRQDPGLGLRLIYFSYDVKMKEKGDIPEGYSVSREKKERFSLILESASTNQTSMYLCASRVTGGNSPLHFGNGTRLTVT.

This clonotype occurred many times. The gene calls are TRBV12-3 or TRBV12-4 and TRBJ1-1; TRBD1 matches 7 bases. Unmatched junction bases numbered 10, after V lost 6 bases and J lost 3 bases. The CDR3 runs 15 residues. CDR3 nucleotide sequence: TGTGCCAGCAGCTCAAGACAGGGAGGTGACACTGAAGCTTTCTTT. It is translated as CASSSRQGGDTEAFF.

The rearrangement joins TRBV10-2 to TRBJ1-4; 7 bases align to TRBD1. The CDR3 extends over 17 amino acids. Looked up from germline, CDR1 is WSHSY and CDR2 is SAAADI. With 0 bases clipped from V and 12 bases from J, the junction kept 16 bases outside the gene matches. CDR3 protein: CASSESWTGFNFGQLFF. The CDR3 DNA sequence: TGCGCCAGCAGTGAGTCTTGGACAGGTTTCAATTTTGGGCAACTGTTTTTT.

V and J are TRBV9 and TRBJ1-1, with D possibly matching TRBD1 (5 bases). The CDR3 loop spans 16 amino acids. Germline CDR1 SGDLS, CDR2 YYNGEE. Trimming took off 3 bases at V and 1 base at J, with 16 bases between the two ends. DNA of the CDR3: TGTGCCAGCAGCGCAGGGACCGAGCCCAGGAACACTGAAGCTTTCTTT. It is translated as CASSAGTEPRNTEAFF.

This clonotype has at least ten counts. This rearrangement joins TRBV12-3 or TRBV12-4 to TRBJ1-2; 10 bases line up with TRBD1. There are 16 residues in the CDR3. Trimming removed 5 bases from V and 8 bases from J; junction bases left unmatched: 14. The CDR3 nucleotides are TGTGCCAGCAGTCCGGGACAGGGGAGGGATATCGGGGGCTACACCTTC. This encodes CASSPGQGRDIGGYTF.

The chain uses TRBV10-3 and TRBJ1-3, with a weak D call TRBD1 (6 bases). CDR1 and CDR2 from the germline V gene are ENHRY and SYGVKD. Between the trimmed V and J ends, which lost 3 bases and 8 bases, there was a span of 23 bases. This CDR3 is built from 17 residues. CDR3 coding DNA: TGTGCCATCAGTGACACGACAGGTTCAAACTATGGCTACACCATATATTTT. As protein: CAISDTTGSNYGYTIYF.

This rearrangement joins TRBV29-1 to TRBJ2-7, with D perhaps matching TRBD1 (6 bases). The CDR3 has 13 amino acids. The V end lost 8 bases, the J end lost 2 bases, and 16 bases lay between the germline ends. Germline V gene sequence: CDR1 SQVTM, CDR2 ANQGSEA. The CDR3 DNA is TGCAGCCTCCATGGGGGCCCAACCTACGAGCAGTACTTC. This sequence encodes CSLHGGPTYEQYF.

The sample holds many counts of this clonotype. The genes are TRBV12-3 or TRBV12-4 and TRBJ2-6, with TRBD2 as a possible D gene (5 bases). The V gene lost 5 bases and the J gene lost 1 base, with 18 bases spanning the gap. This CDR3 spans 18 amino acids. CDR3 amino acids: CASSPTTGSGSGANVLTF. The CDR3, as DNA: TGTGCCAGCAGTCCTACGACGGGGAGTGGGTCTGGGGCCAACGTCCTGACTTTC.

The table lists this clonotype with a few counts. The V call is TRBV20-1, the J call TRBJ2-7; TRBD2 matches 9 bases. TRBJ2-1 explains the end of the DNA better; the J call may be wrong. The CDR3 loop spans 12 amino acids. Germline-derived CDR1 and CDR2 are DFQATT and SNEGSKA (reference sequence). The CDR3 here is CSALSGSNEQFF. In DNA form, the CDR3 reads TGCAGTGCGCTTAGCGGGAGCAATGAGCAGTTCTTC.

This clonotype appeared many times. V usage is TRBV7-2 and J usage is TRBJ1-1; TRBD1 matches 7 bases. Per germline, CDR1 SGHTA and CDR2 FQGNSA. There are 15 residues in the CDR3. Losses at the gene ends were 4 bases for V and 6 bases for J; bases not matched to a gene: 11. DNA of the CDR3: TGTGCCAGCAGCTCACGACAGGGAGAGTCGGCTGAAGCTTTCTTT. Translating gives CASSSRQGESAEAFF. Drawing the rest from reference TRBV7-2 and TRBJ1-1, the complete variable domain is GAGVSQSPSNKVTEKGKDVELRCDPISGHTALYWYRQSLGQGLEFLIYFQGNSAPDKSGLPSDRFSAERTGGSVSTLTIQRTQQEDSAVYLCASSSRQGESAEAFFGQGTRLTVV.

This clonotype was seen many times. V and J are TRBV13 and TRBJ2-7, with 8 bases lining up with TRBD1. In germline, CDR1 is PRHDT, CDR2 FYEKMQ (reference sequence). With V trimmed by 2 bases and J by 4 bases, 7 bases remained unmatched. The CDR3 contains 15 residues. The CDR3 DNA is TGTGCCAGCAGCTTACAGGGCCAGGGGGCGTACGAGCAGTACTTC. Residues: CASSLQGQGAYEQYF.

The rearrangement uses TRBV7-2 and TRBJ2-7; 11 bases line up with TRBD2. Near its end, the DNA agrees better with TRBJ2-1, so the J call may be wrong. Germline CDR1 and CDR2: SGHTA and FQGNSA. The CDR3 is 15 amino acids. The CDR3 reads CASSQLAGGIGEQFF. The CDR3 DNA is TGTGCCAGCAGCCAGCTAGCGGGAGGTATAGGTGAGCAGTTCTTC.

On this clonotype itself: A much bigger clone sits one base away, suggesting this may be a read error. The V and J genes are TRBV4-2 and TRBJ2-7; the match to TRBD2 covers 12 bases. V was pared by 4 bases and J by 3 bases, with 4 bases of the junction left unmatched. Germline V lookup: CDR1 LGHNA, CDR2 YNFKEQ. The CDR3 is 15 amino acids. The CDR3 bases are TGTGCCAGCAGCCGAAGGACTAGCGGGGTCTACGAGCAGTACTTC. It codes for CASSRRTSGVYEQYF.

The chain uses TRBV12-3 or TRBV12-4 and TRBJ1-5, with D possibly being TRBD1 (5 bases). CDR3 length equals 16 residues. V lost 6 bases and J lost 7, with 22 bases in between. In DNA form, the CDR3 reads TGTGCCAGCAGCCACTCGACAGTTCAGGGTGGGCAGCCCCAGCATTTT. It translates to CASSHSTVQGGQPQHF.

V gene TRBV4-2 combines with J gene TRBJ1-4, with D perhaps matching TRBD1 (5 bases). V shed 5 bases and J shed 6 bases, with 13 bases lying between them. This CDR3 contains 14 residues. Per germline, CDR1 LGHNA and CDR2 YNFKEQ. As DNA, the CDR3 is TGTGCCAGCAGCGTCGGGGGAGGGCATGAAAAACTGTTTTTT. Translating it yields CASSVGGGHEKLFF.

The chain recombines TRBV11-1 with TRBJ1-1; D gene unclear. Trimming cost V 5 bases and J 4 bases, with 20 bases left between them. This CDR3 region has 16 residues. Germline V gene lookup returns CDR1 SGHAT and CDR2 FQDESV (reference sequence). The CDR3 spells CASSTWTSEEITEAFF. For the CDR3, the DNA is TGTGCCAGCAGCACTTGGACTAGCGAGGAAATCACTGAAGCTTTCTTT.

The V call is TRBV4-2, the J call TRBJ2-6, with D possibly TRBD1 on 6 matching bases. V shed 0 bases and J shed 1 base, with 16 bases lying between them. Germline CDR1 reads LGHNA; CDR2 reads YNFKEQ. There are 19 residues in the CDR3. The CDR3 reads CASSQDSRGITSGANVLTF. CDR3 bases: TGTGCCAGCAGCCAAGATTCCAGGGGAATAACTTCTGGGGCCAACGTCCTGACTTTC.

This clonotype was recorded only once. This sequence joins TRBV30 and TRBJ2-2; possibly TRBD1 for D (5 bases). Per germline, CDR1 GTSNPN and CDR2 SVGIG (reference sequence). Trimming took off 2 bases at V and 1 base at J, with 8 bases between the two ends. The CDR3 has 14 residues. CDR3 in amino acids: CAWSRGMNTGELFF. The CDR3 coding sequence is TGTGCCTGGAGTAGGGGAATGAACACCGGGGAGCTGTTTTTT.

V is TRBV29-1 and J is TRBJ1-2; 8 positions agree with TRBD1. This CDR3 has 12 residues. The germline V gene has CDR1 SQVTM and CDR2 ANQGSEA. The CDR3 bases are TGCAGTGCAGGACAGGGCAACTATGGCTACACCTTC. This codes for CSAGQGNYGYTF.

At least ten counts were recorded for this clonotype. As DNA, the CDR3 is TGTGCCAGCAGCTTAACGGGTGGGACAGCTTTCTTT. This translates into CASSLTGGTAFF. The chain couples TRBV7-3 to TRBJ1-1; possibly TRBD1 for D (5 bases). V was trimmed by 0 bases and J by 10 bases, leaving 9 bases between them. Per germline, CDR1 SGHTA and CDR2 FQGTGA. The CDR3 is 12 amino acids. The full variable domain, completed using reference TRBV7-3 and TRBJ1-1, is GAGVSQTPSNKVTEKGKYVELRCDPISGHTALYWYRQSLGQGPEFLIYFQGTGAADDSGLPNDRFFAVRPEGSVSTLKIQRTERGDSAVYLCASSLTGGTAFFGQGTRLTVV.

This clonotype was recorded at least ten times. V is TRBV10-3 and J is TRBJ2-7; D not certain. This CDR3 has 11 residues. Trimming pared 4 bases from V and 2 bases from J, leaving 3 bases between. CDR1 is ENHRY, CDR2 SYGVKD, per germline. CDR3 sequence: CAISGPYEQYF. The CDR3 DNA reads TGTGCCATCAGTGGGCCCTACGAGCAGTACTTC.